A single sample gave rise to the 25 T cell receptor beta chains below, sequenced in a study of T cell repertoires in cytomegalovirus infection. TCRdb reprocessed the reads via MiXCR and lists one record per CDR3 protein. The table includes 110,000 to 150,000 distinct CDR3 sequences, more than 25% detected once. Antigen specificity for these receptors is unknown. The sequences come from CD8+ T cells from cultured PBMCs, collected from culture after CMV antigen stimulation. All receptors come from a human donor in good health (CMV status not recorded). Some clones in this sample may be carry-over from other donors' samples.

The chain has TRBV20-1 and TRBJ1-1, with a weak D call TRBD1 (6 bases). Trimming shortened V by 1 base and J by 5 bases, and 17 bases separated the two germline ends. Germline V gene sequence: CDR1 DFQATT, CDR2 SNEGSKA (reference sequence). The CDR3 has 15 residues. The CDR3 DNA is TGCAGTGCTAGAGTTCTACAGGCAGGGGATACTGAAGCTTTCTTT. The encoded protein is CSARVLQAGDTEAFF.

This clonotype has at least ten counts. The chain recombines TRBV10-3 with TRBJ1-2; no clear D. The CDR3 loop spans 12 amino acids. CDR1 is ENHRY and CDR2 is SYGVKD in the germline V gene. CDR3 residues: CAHSPGNYGYTF. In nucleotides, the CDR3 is TGTGCTCACTCGCCCGGGAACTATGGCTACACCTTC.

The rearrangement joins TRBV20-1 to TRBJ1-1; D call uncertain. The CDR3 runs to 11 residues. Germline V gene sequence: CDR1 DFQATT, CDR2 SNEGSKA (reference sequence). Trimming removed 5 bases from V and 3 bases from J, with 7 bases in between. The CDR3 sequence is CSAQTHTEAFF. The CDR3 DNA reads TGCAGTGCTCAGACCCACACTGAAGCTTTCTTT.

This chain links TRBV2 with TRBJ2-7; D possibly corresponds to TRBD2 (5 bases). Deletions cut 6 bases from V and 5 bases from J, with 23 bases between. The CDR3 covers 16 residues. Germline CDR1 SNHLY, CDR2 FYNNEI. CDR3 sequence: CASSPAGGGGWDEQYF. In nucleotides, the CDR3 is TGTGCCAGCAGCCCCGCCGGAGGCGGCGGGTGGGACGAGCAGTACTTC. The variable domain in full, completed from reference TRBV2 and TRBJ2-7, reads EPEVTQTPSHQVTQMGQEVILRCVPISNHLYFYWYRQILGQKVEFLVSFYNNEISEKSEIFDDQFSVERPDGSNFTLKIRSTKLEDSAMYFCASSPAGGGGWDEQYFGPGTRLTVT.

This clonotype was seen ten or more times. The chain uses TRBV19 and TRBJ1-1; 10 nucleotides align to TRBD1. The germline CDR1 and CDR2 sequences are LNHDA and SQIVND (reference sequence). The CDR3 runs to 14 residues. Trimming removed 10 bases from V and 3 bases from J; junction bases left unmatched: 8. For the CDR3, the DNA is TGTGCCACCCGTCTTGGGACAGGGGACACTGAAGCTTTCTTT. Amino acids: CATRLGTGDTEAFF. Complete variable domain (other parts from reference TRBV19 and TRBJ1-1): DGGITQSPKYLFRKEGQNVTLSCEQNLNHDAMYWYRQDPGQGLRLIYYSQIVNDFQKGDIAEGYSVSREKKESFPLTVTSAQKNPTAFYLCATRLGTGDTEAFFGQGTRLTVV.

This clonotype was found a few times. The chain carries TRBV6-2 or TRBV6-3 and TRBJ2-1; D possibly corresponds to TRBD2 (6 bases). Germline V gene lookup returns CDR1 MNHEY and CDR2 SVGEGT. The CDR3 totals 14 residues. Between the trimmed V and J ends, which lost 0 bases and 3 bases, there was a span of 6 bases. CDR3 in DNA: TGTGCCAGCAGTTACTCGGGGGGCTACAATGAGCAGTTCTTC. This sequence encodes CASSYSGGYNEQFF.

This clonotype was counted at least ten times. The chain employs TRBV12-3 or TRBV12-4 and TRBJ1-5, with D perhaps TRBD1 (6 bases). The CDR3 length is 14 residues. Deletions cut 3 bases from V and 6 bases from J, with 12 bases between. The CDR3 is CASSLGRGGQPQHF. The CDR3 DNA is TGTGCCAGCAGTTTGGGCAGGGGCGGTCAGCCCCAGCATTTT.

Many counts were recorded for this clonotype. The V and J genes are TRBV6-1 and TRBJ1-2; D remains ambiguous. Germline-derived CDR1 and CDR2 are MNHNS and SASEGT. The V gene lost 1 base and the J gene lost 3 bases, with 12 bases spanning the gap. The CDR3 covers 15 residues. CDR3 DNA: TGTGCCAGCAGTGAAGGAGGGTTCGCCTACTATGGCTACACCTTC. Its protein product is CASSEGGFAYYGYTF.

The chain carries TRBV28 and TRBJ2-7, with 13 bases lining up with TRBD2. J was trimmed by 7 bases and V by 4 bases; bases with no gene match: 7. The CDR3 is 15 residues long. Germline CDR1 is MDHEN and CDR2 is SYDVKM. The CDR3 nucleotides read TGTGCCAGCAGTTCATTACTAGCGGGGGGGAGGGAGCAGTACTTC. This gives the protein CASSSLLAGGREQYF.

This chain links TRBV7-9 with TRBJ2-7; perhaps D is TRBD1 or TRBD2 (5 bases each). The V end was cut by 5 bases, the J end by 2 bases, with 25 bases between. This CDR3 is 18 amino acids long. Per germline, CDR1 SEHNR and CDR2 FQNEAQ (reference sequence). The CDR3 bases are TGTGCCAGCAGCCCAGACGGACTGACAGCTTCCTCCCCCTACGAGCAGTACTTC. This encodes CASSPDGLTASSPYEQYF. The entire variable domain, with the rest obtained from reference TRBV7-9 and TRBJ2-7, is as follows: DTGVSQNPRHKITKRGQNVTFRCDPISEHNRLYWYRQTLGQGPEFLTYFQNEAQLEKSRLLSDRFSAERPKGSFSTLEIQRTEQGDSAMYLCASSPDGLTASSPYEQYFGPGTRLTVT.

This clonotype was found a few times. This CDR3 is CASRSRQASGDNEQFF. The CDR3 DNA follows: TGTGCCAGCAGGTCCCGACAGGCCAGCGGGGACAATGAGCAGTTCTTC. The genes are TRBV11-3 and TRBJ2-1; possibly TRBD2 for D (7 bases). The germline V and J ends were trimmed by 6 bases and 5 bases, with 20 bases remaining between them. From germline, CDR1 is SGHNT and CDR2 YENEEA. The length of the CDR3 is 16 residues.

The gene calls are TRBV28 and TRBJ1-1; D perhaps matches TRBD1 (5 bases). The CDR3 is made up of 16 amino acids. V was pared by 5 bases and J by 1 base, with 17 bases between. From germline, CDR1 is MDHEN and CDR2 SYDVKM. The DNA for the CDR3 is TGTGCCAGCAGTGGGACGGAAGGGCGATGGAACACTGAAGCTTTCTTT. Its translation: CASSGTEGRWNTEAFF. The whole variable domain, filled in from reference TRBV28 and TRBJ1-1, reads DVKVTQSSRYLVKRTGEKVFLECVQDMDHENMFWYRQDPGLGLRLIYFSYDVKMKEKGDIPEGYSVSREKKERFSLILESASTNQTSMYLCASSGTEGRWNTEAFFGQGTRLTVV.

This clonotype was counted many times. CDR3 amino acids: CASQTVNTEAFF. The CDR3 nucleotides are TGTGCCTCCCAAACAGTGAACACTGAAGCTTTCTTT. The genes are TRBV7-9 and TRBJ1-1; D is ambiguous. V was cut by 11 bases and J by 0 bases, with 10 bases left in between. Germline V gene sequence: CDR1 SEHNR, CDR2 FQNEAQ (reference sequence). The length of the CDR3 is 12 residues.

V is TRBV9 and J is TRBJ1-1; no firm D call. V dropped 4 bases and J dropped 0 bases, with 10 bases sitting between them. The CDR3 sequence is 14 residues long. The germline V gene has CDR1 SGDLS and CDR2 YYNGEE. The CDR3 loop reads CASSPSAMNTEAFF. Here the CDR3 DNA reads TGTGCCAGCAGCCCCTCTGCAATGAACACTGAAGCTTTCTTT.

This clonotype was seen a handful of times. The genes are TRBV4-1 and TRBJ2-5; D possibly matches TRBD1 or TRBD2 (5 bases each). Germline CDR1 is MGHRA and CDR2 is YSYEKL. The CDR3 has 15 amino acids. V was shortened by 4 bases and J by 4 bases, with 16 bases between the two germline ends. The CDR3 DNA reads TGCGCCAGCAGCCGTGATCAGGGAAGCGGAGAGACCCAGTACTTC. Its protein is CASSRDQGSGETQYF.

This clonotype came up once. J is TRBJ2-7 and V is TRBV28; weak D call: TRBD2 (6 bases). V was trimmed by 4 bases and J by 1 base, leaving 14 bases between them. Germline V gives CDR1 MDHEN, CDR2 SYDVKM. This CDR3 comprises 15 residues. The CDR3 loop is CASSSIPGVSYEQYF. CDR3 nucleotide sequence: TGTGCCAGCAGTTCCATCCCGGGGGTTTCCTACGAGCAGTACTTC.

CDR3 nucleotides: TGTGCCAGCAGTTACTCGGGGGCGGAGGGCTACACCTTC. Protein: CASSYSGAEGYTF. This rearrangement joins TRBV6-5 to TRBJ1-2, with D possibly being TRBD1 (6 bases). This CDR3 spans 13 amino acids. The V gene's germline CDR1 is MNHEY and CDR2 SVGAGI. V was pared by 0 bases and J by 8 bases, with 10 bases between.

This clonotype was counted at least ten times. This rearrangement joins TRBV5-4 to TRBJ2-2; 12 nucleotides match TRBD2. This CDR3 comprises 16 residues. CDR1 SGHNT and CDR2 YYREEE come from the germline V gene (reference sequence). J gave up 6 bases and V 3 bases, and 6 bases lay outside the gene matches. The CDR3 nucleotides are TGTGCCAGCAGCTCCGGACTAGCGGGGAGGGCCGGGGAGCTGTTTTTT. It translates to CASSSGLAGRAGELFF.

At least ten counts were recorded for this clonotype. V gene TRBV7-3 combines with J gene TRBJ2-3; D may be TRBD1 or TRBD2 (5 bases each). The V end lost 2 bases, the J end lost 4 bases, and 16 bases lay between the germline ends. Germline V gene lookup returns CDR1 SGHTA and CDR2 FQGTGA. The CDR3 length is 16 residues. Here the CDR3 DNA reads TGTGCCAGCAGCTTATTTGCAGGGACCTCCCCAGATACGCAGTATTTT. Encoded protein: CASSLFAGTSPDTQYF.

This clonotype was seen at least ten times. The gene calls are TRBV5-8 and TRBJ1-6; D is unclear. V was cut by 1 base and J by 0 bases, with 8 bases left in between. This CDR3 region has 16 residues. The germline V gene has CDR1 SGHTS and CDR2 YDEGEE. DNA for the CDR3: TGTGCCAGCAGCTTGACCGGAATCTCCTATAATTCACCCCTCCACTTT. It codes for CASSLTGISYNSPLHF. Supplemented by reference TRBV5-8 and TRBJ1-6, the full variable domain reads EAGVTQSPTHLIKTRGQQATLRCSPISGHTSVYWYQQALGLGLQFLLWYDEGEERNRGNFPPRFSGRQFPNYSSELNVNALELEDSALYLCASSLTGISYNSPLHFGNGTRLTVT.

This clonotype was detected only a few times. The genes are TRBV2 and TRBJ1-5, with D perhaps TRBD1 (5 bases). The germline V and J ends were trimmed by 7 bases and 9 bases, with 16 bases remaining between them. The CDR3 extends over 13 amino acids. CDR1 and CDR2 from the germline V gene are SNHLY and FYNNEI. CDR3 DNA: TGTGCCAGCACCTCAGGGTCAATCAGGCCCCAGCATTTT. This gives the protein CASTSGSIRPQHF.

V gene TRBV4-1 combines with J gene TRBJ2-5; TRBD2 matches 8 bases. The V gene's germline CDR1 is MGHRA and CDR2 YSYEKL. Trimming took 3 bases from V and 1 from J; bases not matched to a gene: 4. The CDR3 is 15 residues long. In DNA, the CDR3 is TGCGCCAGCAGCCACCCACTAGCGGCCCAAGAGACCCAGTACTTC. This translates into CASSHPLAAQETQYF.

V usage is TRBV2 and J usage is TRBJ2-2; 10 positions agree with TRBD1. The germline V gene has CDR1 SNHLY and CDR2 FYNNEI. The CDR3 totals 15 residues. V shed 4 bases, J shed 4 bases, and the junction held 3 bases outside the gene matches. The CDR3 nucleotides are TGTGCCAGCAGTGGGGACAGGGGAGGCACCGGGGAGCTGTTTTTT. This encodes CASSGDRGGTGELFF. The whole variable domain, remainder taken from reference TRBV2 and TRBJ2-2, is EPEVTQTPSHQVTQMGQEVILRCVPISNHLYFYWYRQILGQKVEFLVSFYNNEISEKSEIFDDQFSVERPDGSNFTLKIRSTKLEDSAMYFCASSGDRGGTGELFFGEGSRLTVL.

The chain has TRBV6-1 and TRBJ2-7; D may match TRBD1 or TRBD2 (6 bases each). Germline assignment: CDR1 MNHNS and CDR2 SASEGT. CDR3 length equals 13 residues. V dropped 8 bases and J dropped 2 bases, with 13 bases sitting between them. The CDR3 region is CASGRTAPYEQYF. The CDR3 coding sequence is TGTGCCAGCGGGAGGACAGCACCCTACGAGCAGTACTTC.

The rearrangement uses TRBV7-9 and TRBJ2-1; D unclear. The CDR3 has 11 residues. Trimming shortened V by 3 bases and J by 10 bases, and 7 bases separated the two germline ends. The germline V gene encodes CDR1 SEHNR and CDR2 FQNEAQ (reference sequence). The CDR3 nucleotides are TGTGCCAGCAGCTTTGAAAGGGAGCAGTTCTTC. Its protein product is CASSFEREQFF. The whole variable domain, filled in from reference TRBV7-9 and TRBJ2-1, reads DTGVSQNPRHKITKRGQNVTFRCDPISEHNRLYWYRQTLGQGPEFLTYFQNEAQLEKSRLLSDRFSAERPKGSFSTLEIQRTEQGDSAMYLCASSFEREQFFGPGTRLTVL.